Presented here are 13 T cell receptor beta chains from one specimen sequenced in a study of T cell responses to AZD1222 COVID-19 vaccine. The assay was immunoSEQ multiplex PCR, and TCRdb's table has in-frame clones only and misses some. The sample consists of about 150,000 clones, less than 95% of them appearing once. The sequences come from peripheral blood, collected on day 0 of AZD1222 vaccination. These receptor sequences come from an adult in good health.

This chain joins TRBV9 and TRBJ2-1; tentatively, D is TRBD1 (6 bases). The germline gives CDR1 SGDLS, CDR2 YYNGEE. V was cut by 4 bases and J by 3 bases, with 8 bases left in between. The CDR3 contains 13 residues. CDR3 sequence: CASSPDSYNEQFF. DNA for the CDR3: TGTGCCAGCAGCCCGGACAGCTACAATGAGCAGTTCTTC.

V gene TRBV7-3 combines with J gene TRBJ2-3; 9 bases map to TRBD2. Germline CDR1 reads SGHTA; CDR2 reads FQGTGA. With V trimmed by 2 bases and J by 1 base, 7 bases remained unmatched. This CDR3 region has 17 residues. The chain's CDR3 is CASSLGLTSGGTDTQYF. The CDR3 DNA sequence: TGTGCCAGCAGCTTAGGGTTGACTAGCGGAGGCACAGATACGCAGTATTTT.

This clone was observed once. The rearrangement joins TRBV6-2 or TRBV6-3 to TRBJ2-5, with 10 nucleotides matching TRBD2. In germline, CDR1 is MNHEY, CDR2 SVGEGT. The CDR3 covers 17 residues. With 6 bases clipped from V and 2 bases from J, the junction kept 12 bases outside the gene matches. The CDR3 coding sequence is TGTGCCAGCAGGCCTGGGATGACTAGCGGGCCTCAAGAGACCCAGTACTTC. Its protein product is CASRPGMTSGPQETQYF.

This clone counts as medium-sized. The CDR3 sequence is CASSLWGNTEAFF. The DNA of the CDR3 is TGTGCCAGCAGCTTATGGGGGAACACTGAAGCTTTCTTT. V usage is TRBV11-2 and J usage is TRBJ1-1; D unclear. The ends were cut back, 2 bases at V and 1 base at J, with 5 bases in the middle. The length of the CDR3 is 13 residues. Germline CDR1 reads SGHAT; CDR2 reads FQNNGV.

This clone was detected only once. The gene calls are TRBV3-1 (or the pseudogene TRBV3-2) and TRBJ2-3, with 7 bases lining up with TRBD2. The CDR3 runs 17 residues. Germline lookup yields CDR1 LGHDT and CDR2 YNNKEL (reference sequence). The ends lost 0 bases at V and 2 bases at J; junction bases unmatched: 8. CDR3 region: CASSQDSSGGITDTQYF. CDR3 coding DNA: TGTGCCAGCAGCCAAGATTCGTCGGGAGGAATCACAGATACGCAGTATTTT.

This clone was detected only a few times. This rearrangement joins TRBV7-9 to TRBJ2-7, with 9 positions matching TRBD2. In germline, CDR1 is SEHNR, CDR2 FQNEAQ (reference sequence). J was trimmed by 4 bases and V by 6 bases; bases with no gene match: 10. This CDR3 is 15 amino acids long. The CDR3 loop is CASSRGGEPLYEQYF. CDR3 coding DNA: TGTGCCAGCAGTCGCGGGGGGGAGCCTTTGTACGAGCAGTACTTC.

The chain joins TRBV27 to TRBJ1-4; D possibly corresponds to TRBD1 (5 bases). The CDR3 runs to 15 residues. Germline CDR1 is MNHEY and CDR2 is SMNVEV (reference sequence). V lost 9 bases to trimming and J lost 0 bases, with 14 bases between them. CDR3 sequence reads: CASRKAGTTNEKLFF. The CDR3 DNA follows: TGTGCCAGTCGTAAAGCAGGGACAACTAATGAAAAACTGTTTTTT.

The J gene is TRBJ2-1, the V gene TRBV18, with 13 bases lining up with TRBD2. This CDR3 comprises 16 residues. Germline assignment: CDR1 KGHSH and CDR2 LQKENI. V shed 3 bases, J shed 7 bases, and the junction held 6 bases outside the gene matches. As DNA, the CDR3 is TGTGCCAGCTCACCCCTGGGGACTAGCGGGATTAATGAGCAGTTCTTC. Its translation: CASSPLGTSGINEQFF.

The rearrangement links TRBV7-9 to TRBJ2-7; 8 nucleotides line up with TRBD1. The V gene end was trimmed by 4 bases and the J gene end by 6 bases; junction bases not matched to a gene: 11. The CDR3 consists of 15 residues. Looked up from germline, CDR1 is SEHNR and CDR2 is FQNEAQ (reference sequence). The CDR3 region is CASSSLDREIGEQYF. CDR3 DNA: TGTGCCAGCAGCTCGTTGGACAGGGAGATCGGCGAGCAGTACTTC. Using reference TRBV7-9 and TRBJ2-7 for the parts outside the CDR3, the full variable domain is DTGVSQNPRHKITKRGQNVTFRCDPISEHNRLYWYRQTLGQGPEFLTYFQNEAQLEKSRLLSDRFSAERPKGSFSTLEIQRTEQGDSAMYLCASSSLDREIGEQYFGPGTRLTVT.

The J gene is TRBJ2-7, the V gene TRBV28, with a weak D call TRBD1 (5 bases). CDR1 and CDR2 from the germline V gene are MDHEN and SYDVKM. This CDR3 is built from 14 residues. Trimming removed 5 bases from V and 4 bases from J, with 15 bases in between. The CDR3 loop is CASSPAGNRYEQYF. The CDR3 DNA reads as TGTGCCAGCAGTCCCGCAGGGAACCGATACGAGCAGTACTTC.

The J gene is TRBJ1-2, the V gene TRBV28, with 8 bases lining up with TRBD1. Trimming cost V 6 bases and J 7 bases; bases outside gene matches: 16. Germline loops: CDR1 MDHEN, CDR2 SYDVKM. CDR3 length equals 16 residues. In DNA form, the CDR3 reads TGTGCCAGCAGCCATAATATCAGGGGGCGTCGTGGTGGCTACACCTTC. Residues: CASSHNIRGRRGGYTF.

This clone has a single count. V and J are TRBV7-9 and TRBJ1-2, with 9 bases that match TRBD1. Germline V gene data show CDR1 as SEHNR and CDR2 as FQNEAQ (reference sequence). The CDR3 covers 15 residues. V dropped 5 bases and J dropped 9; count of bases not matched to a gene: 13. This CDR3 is CASSRTGTGLDSYTF. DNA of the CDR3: TGTGCCAGCAGCAGAACCGGGACAGGGCTTGATAGCTACACCTTC. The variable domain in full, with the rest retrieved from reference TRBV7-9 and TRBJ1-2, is DTGVSQNPRHKITKRGQNVTFRCDPISEHNRLYWYRQTLGQGPEFLTYFQNEAQLEKSRLLSDRFSAERPKGSFSTLEIQRTEQGDSAMYLCASSRTGTGLDSYTFGSGTRLTVV.

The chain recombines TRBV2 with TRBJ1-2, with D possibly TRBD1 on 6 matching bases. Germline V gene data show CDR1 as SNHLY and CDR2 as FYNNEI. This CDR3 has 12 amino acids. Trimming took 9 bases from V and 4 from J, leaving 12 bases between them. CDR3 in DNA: TGTGCCAGACAACAGGGCGTCTATGGCTACACCTTC. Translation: CARQQGVYGYTF. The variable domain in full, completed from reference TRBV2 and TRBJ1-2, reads EPEVTQTPSHQVTQMGQEVILRCVPISNHLYFYWYRQILGQKVEFLVSFYNNEISEKSEIFDDQFSVERPDGSNFTLKIRSTKLEDSAMYFCARQQGVYGYTFGSGTRLTVV.